These 24 T cell receptor beta chains were sequenced from one sample in a study of T cell repertoires in cytomegalovirus infection. A single record per CDR3 protein comes from TCRdb applying MiXCR to the reads. In the table there are 650,000 to 850,000 distinct CDR3 sequences, about 28% of which are singletons. Their cognate antigens are unknown. Source: cultured CD8+ T cells from PBMCs, taken from culture after CMV antigen stimulation. Receptors were obtained from a human donor in good health (CMV status not recorded). Some clones in this sample may be carry-over from other donors' samples.

This clonotype came up a few times. This rearrangement joins TRBV7-8 to TRBJ1-5; 8 nucleotides agree with TRBD1. Germline loops: CDR1 SGHVS, CDR2 FQNEAQ. CDR3 size: 13 residues. V shed 5 bases and J 6 bases; nucleotides not matched to a gene: 3. This chain's CDR3 is CASSVRGLQPQHF. CDR3 DNA: TGTGCCAGCAGCGTCAGGGGGCTTCAGCCCCAGCATTTT.

There are many counts of this clonotype. This chain links TRBV7-6 with TRBJ2-1, with a weak D call TRBD2 (6 bases). The ends were cut back, 5 bases at V and 0 bases at J, with 11 bases in the middle. From germline, CDR1 is SGHVS and CDR2 FNYEAQ. The CDR3 covers 15 residues. The CDR3 DNA sequence: TGTGCCAGCAGCCGGGGGTCGAGCTCCTACAATGAGCAGTTCTTC. It yields the protein CASSRGSSSYNEQFF.

The chain uses TRBV10-2 and TRBJ2-5; no reliable D call. The V end lost 3 bases, the J end lost 2 bases, and 7 bases lay between the germline ends. Germline values: CDR1 WSHSY, CDR2 SAAADI. The CDR3 sequence is 13 residues long. CDR3 sequence (DNA): TGCGCCAGCAGTGAAGCCAGACAAGAGACCCAGTACTTC. Amino acids: CASSEARQETQYF.

This clonotype was counted between two and nine times. The genes are TRBV6-1 and TRBJ1-2; D is unclear. There are 10 residues in the CDR3. Trimming removed 6 bases from V and 5 bases from J, with 4 bases in between. Germline-derived CDR1 and CDR2 are MNHNS and SASEGT. In nucleotides, the CDR3 is TGTGCCAGCAGAGAGTATGGCTACACCTTC. This encodes CASREYGYTF.

V is TRBV4-2 and J is TRBJ2-2; D not resolved. V gave up 4 bases and J gave up 2 bases, with 11 bases separating them. The germline CDR1 and CDR2 sequences are LGHNA and YNFKEQ. The CDR3 has 15 amino acids. In nucleotides, the CDR3 is TGTGCCAGCAGCCGCTCGAGAGGAAACACCGGGGAGCTGTTTTTT. Translating it yields CASSRSRGNTGELFF.

There are a few counts of this clonotype. This chain uses TRBV12-3 or TRBV12-4 with TRBJ2-1; no clear D gene. Trimming pared 5 bases from V and 6 bases from J, leaving 11 bases between. This CDR3 is built from 13 residues. The CDR3 reads CASSMGLINEQFF. Written as DNA, the CDR3 is TGTGCCAGCAGTATGGGGTTAATCAATGAGCAGTTCTTC.

The chain joins TRBV19 to TRBJ2-6; D is undetermined. V lost 6 bases and J lost 0, with 9 bases in between. There are 15 residues in the CDR3. Germline values: CDR1 LNHDA, CDR2 SQIVND (reference sequence). The chain's CDR3 is CASSPLDSGANVLTF. CDR3 DNA sequence: TGTGCCAGTAGCCCACTTGACTCTGGGGCCAACGTCCTGACTTTC.

This clonotype has just a few counts. V is TRBV12-3 or TRBV12-4 and J is TRBJ2-1, with a weak D call TRBD1 (5 bases). The CDR3 spans 14 residues. Between the trimmed V and J ends, which lost 5 bases and 2 bases, there was a span of 10 bases. CDR3 in DNA: TGTGCCAGCAGTGCCCCAGGGCCCTACAATGAGCAGTTCTTC. Protein: CASSAPGPYNEQFF.

This clonotype came up many times. V and J are TRBV12-3 or TRBV12-4 and TRBJ1-2, with 7 bases that match TRBD1. The V gene end was trimmed by 5 bases and the J gene end by 4 bases; junction bases not matched to a gene: 4. The length of the CDR3 is 13 residues. CDR3 residues: CASSIGQAYGYTF. For the CDR3, the DNA is TGTGCCAGCAGTATTGGACAGGCCTATGGCTACACCTTC.

This clonotype has only a few counts. This chain links TRBV7-9 with TRBJ2-7, with 7 bases matching TRBD1. This CDR3 spans 13 amino acids. Germline V gene sequence: CDR1 SEHNR, CDR2 FQNEAQ (reference sequence). V lost 1 base, J lost 4 bases, and 1 base stayed unmatched. This chain's CDR3 is CASSLGGQYEQYV. The CDR3 region has the DNA TGTGCCAGCAGCTTAGGGGGACAGTACGAGCAGTACGTC.

The rearrangement links TRBV6-6 to TRBJ2-3; 8 nucleotides match TRBD1. The trim removed 10 bases at V and 1 base at J, leaving 10 bases unmatched. CDR1 and CDR2 from the germline V gene are MNHNY and SVGAGI (reference sequence). The CDR3 runs 15 residues. The chain's CDR3 is CANSPRDRRTDTQYF. CDR3 nucleotides: TGTGCCAACAGCCCACGGGACAGGCGCACAGATACGCAGTATTTT.

This clonotype has at least ten counts. The chain uses TRBV7-2 and TRBJ2-7; 8 bases match TRBD2. The CDR3 runs 17 residues. V gave up 1 base and J gave up 3 bases; unmatched junction bases: 11. Per the germline V gene, CDR1 is SGHTA and CDR2 is FQGNSA. CDR3 DNA: TGTGCCAGCAGCTTAGAGGGCGCGGGGGGCCCAATCTACGAGCAGTACGTC. This encodes CASSLEGAGGPIYEQYV.

This chain uses TRBV12-3 or TRBV12-4 with TRBJ2-1; 10 nucleotides line up with TRBD2. The CDR3 covers 16 residues. The J segment lost 3 bases and the V segment lost 2 bases, leaving 4 bases of the junction unmatched. The CDR3 DNA sequence: TGTGCCAGCAGTTTACTAGCGGGGGCCGTCTACAATGAGCAGTTCTTC. It yields the protein CASSLLAGAVYNEQFF.

CDR3 protein: CASRPVANTGELFF. The CDR3 nucleotides are TGTGCCAGCAGGCCCGTCGCGAACACCGGGGAGCTGTTTTTT. The chain is built from TRBV6-1 and TRBJ2-2; D is uncertain. CDR1 and CDR2 (germline): MNHNS, SASEGT. Trimming removed 6 bases from V and 0 bases from J, with 8 bases in between. The CDR3 runs to 14 residues.

This clonotype was observed many times. CDR3 in amino acids: CASSSTGTWNQPQHF. DNA for the CDR3: TGTGCCAGCAGCTCCACGGGGACGTGGAATCAGCCCCAGCATTTT. The rearrangement uses TRBV7-9 and TRBJ1-5, with D possibly TRBD1 on 5 matching bases. The CDR3 sequence is 15 residues long. Germline V gives CDR1 SEHNR, CDR2 FQNEAQ (reference sequence). Trimming removed 4 bases from V and 4 bases from J, with 14 bases in between.

This clonotype appeared many times. Here the CDR3 DNA reads TGTGCCAGCAGCTTATACAGGGAGATTCTCTATGGCTACACCTTC. Its protein product is CASSLYREILYGYTF. The chain couples TRBV7-9 to TRBJ1-2; perhaps TRBD1 as D (6 bases). CDR3 size: 15 residues. With 2 bases removed from V and 4 bases from J, the gap between germline ends came to 14 bases. Per the germline V gene, CDR1 is SEHNR and CDR2 is FQNEAQ (reference sequence).

The V gene is TRBV7-9, the J gene TRBJ1-6; perhaps TRBD1 as D (5 bases). CDR1 and CDR2 (germline): SEHNR, FQNEAQ (reference sequence). The CDR3 is 17 amino acids. V was clipped by 4 bases and J by 8 bases, with 21 bases between them. CDR3 region: CASSSPEHEGIYSPLHF. The CDR3 DNA reads TGTGCCAGCAGCTCTCCCGAACACGAGGGGATTTATTCACCCCTCCACTTT.

This clonotype was detected many times. V usage is TRBV12-3 or TRBV12-4 and J usage is TRBJ1-6; 9 bases line up with TRBD1. V lost 4 bases and J lost 9; bases outside the gene matches: 13. CDR3 length: 17 residues. The CDR3 DNA reads TGTGCCAGCAGTTCCATCCGGGACAGGGCCGGAGGTTCACCCCTCCACTTT. Protein sequence: CASSSIRDRAGGSPLHF.

This clonotype occurred many times. The rearrangement uses TRBV7-9 and TRBJ2-5; 8 bases fit TRBD1. CDR1 and CDR2 from the germline V gene are SEHNR and FQNEAQ (reference sequence). Trimming took 5 bases from V and 2 from J; bases not matched to a gene: 7. The CDR3 loop spans 15 amino acids. The CDR3 DNA reads TGTGCCAGCAGCACGGACAGGGAGAATCAAGAGACCCAGTACTTC. Residues: CASSTDRENQETQYF.

This clonotype appeared a few times. V usage is TRBV6-5 and J usage is TRBJ2-1, with D maybe TRBD2 (6 bases). Germline CDR1 and CDR2: MNHEY and SVGAGI. The CDR3 extends over 15 amino acids. The V gene lost 2 bases and the J gene lost 6 bases, with 14 bases spanning the gap. CDR3 DNA sequence: TGTGCCAGCAGTTACGGTGGAGGGTTTTCCAATGAGCAGTTCTTC. It specifies CASSYGGGFSNEQFF.

The table lists this clonotype with a few counts. The chain uses TRBV12-3 or TRBV12-4 and TRBJ1-4, with unresolved D. V lost 7 bases and J lost 6, with 15 bases in between. This CDR3 region has 14 residues. In DNA, the CDR3 is TGTGCCAGCACAACAGCCGCCGTCCATGAAAAACTGTTTTTT. Translating gives CASTTAAVHEKLFF.

This chain connects TRBV5-1 to TRBJ1-1; D is unclear. The germline V gene encodes CDR1 SGHRS and CDR2 YFSETQ. V was clipped by 2 bases and J by 4 bases, with 9 bases between them. The CDR3 loop spans 13 amino acids. The CDR3 loop is CASSFREATEAFF. The CDR3 coding sequence is TGCGCCAGCAGCTTTAGGGAGGCCACTGAAGCTTTCTTT.

This clonotype showed up just a few times. The rearrangement links TRBV29-1 to TRBJ1-1; D not certain. V gave up 6 bases and J gave up 1 base, with 9 bases separating them. Germline V lookup: CDR1 SQVTM, CDR2 ANQGSEA. This CDR3 contains 12 residues. The CDR3 protein is CSVVITNTEAFF. The CDR3 nucleotides are TGCAGCGTCGTGATTACGAACACTGAAGCTTTCTTT.

J is TRBJ1-1 and V is TRBV6-6, with D possibly being TRBD1 (5 bases). The V end lost 6 bases, the J end lost 4 bases, and 21 bases lay between the germline ends. The germline gives CDR1 MNHNY, CDR2 SVGAGI (reference sequence). The CDR3 is 16 amino acids. The chain's CDR3 is CASSYPRGGRGTEAFF. The CDR3 region has the DNA TGTGCCAGCAGCTACCCTAGGGGTGGAAGAGGCACTGAAGCTTTCTTT.